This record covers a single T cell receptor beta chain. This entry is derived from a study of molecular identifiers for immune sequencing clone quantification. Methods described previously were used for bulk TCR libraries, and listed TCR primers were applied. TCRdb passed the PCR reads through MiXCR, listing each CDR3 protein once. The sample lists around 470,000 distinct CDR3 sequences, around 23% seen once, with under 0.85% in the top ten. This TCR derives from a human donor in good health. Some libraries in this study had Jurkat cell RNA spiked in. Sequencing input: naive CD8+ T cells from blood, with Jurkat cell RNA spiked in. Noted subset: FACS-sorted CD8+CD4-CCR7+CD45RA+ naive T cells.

The CDR3 DNA follows: TGCACCACCGGCCGCTTCGTTGGGAATCAGCCCCAGCATTTT. Its translation: CTTGRFVGNQPQHF. The gene calls are TRBV5-1 and TRBJ1-5; D is undetermined. Germline V gene data show CDR1 as SGHRS and CDR2 as YFSETQ. The CDR3 contains 14 residues.